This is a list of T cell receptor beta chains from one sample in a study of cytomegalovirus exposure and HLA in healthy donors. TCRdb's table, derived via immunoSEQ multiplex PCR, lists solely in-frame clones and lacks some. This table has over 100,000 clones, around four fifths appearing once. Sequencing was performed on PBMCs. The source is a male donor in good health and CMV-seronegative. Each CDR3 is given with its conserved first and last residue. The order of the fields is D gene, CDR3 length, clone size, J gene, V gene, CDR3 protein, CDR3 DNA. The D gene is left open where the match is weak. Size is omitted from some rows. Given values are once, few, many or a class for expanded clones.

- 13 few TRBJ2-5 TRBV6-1 CASSAQAGGTQYF TGTGCCAGCAGTGCACAGGCCGGTGGGACCCAGTACTTC
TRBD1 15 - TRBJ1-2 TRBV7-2 CASSLAQGAREGYTF TGTGCCAGCAGCTTAGCTCAGGGGGCGCGGGAGGGCTACACCTTC
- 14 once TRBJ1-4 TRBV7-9 CASSLRGANEKLFF TGTGCCAGCAGCTTACGGGGAGCTAATGAAAAACTGTTTTTT
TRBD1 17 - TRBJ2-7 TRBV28 CASSRTLGQDRIYEQYF TGTGCCAGCAGCCGAACACTGGGACAGGACCGGATCTACGAGCAGTACTTC
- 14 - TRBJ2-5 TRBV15 CATSRDRLAGEQYF TGTGCCACCAGCAGAGATCGCCTAGCAGGAGAGCAGTACTTC
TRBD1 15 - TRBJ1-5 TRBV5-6 CASSLGGDRGQPQHF TGTGCCAGCAGCTTGGGTGGGGACAGGGGACAGCCCCAGCATTTT
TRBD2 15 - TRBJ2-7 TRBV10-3 CAISTSGSGENEQYF TGTGCCATCAGTACTAGCGGGAGTGGAGAAAACGAGCAGTACTTC
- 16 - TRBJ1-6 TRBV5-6 CASSLAGGGAGSPLHF TGTGCCAGCAGCTTGGCCGGTGGAGGGGCTGGTTCACCCCTCCACTTT
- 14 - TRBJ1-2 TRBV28 CANSPGGDNYGYTF TGTGCCAATTCTCCCGGGGGGGATAACTATGGCTACACCTTC
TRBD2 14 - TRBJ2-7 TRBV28 CASIGAGGTYEQYF TGTGCCAGCATCGGGGCGGGAGGCACCTACGAGCAGTACTTC
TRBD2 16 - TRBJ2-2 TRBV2 CASSFSREGGTGELFF TGTGCCAGCAGTTTCTCCCGGGAGGGGGGCACCGGGGAGCTGTTTTTT
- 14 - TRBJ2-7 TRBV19 CASSMLIGAYEQYF TGTGCCAGTAGTATGCTAATTGGTGCCTACGAGCAGTACTTC
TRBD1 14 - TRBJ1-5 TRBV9 CASSVGSGGQPQHF TGTGCCAGCAGCGTAGGGTCAGGGGGGCAGCCCCAGCATTTT
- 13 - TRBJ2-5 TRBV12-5 CASGLDRQETQYF TGTGCTAGTGGCCTCGACAGACAAGAGACCCAGTACTTC
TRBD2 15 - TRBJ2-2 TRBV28 CASSSGRSYTGELFF TGTGCCAGCAGTTCCGGGAGGTCGTACACCGGGGAGCTGTTTTTT
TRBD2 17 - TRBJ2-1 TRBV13 CASSSRGLAETYNEQFF TGTGCCAGCAGCTCCCGAGGACTAGCGGAGACCTACAATGAGCAGTTCTTC
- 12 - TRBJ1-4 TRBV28 CASRSSNEKLFF TGTGCCAGCAGGTCGTCTAATGAAAAACTGTTTTTT
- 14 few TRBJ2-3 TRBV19 CASRPGLSTDTQYF TGTGCCAGTAGACCGGGACTGAGCACAGATACGCAGTATTTT
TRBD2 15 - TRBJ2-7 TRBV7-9 CASSSLAGNSYEQYF TGTGCCAGCAGCTCCCTAGCGGGGAATTCTTACGAGCAGTACTTC
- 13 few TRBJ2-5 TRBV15 CATSRANGETQYF TGTGCCACCAGCAGGGCCAACGGGGAGACCCAGTACTTC